The rows below give T cell receptor beta chains drawn from one sample of a study of blood T cells in healthy people across ages. Using its own MiXCR run on the 5' RACE reads, TCRdb lists one record per CDR3 protein. This sample has about 1.4 million distinct CDR3 sequences, with 59% found just once. The sequenced sample was blood. The receptor source for this set is a man younger than 35 in good health. The CDR3 runs from the conserved cysteine through the conserved F or W. The order of the fields is clone size, J gene, D gene, V gene, CDR3 DNA, CDR3 protein. The D gene is left open where the match is weak. The listing skips clone size in some rows; elsewhere it reads once, few, many or a size class.

clone_size: NA
j_call: TRBJ1-2
d_call: NA
v_call: TRBV25-1
cdr3_nt: TGTGCCAGCACCATAGGCGGAGGGTATGGCTACACCTTC
cdr3_aa: CASTIGGGYGYTF

clone_size: NA
j_call: TRBJ2-1
d_call: TRBD2
v_call: TRBV7-9
cdr3_nt: TGTGCCAGCAGCCAACTACCAACTAGCGTCGATGAGCAGTTCTTC
cdr3_aa: CASSQLPTSVDEQFF

clone_size: few
j_call: TRBJ1-2
d_call: NA
v_call: TRBV10-3
cdr3_nt: TGTGCCATCAGCACAGGTGGGGGCTACACCTTC
cdr3_aa: CAISTGGGYTF

clone_size: NA
j_call: TRBJ1-2
d_call: NA
v_call: TRBV5-1
cdr3_nt: TGCGCCAGCAGCTTTGGATCGTTAGGCACTAACTATGGCTACACCTTC
cdr3_aa: CASSFGSLGTNYGYTF

clone_size: NA
j_call: TRBJ1-1
d_call: NA
v_call: TRBV14
cdr3_nt: TGTGCCAGCAGCCAAGAAAGTTGGGGGCGGAACACTGAAGCTTTCTTT
cdr3_aa: CASSQESWGRNTEAFF

clone_size: NA
j_call: TRBJ2-7
d_call: NA
v_call: TRBV20-1
cdr3_nt: TGCAGTGCTAGAGGATCGGGGGCCACGTACGAGCAGTACTTC
cdr3_aa: CSARGSGATYEQYF

clone_size: NA
j_call: TRBJ2-7
d_call: NA
v_call: TRBV7-9
cdr3_nt: TGTGCCAGCACTCCCAGGAGTGTCGGCAACGAGCAGTACTTC
cdr3_aa: CASTPRSVGNEQYF

clone_size: many
j_call: TRBJ2-3
d_call: NA
v_call: TRBV29-1
cdr3_nt: TGCAGCGTTGAATCTCACCCGGGCGATACGCAGTATTTT
cdr3_aa: CSVESHPGDTQYF

clone_size: NA
j_call: TRBJ2-5
d_call: NA
v_call: TRBV29-1
cdr3_nt: TGCAGCGTTCTTCTGGCGGACCAAGAGACCCAGTACTTC
cdr3_aa: CSVLLADQETQYF

clone_size: NA
j_call: TRBJ1-1
d_call: NA
v_call: TRBV6-6
cdr3_nt: TGTGCCAGCAGTTACACGGAATACATGAACACTGAAGCTTTCTTT
cdr3_aa: CASSYTEYMNTEAFF

clone_size: few
j_call: TRBJ1-6
d_call: NA
v_call: TRBV6-1
cdr3_nt: TGTGCCAGCAGTGAACAGAGCTCCTATAATTCACCCCTCCACTTT
cdr3_aa: CASSEQSSYNSPLHF

clone_size: NA
j_call: TRBJ2-3
d_call: TRBD1
v_call: TRBV28
cdr3_nt: TGTGCCAGCAGCAAGGGACAGGGGCACACAGATACGCAGTATTTT
cdr3_aa: CASSKGQGHTDTQYF

clone_size: NA
j_call: TRBJ2-7
d_call: TRBD2
v_call: TRBV5-1
cdr3_nt: TGCGCCAGCAGCTTCCAGGCGGGGGGGCCTAACAATGAGCAGTACTTC
cdr3_aa: CASSFQAGGPNNEQYF

clone_size: few
j_call: TRBJ2-1
d_call: NA
v_call: TRBV27
cdr3_nt: TGTGCCAGCAGTTTAAGGGGGGGCGGCAATGAGCAGTTCTTC
cdr3_aa: CASSLRGGGNEQFF

clone_size: few
j_call: TRBJ1-5
d_call: NA
v_call: TRBV6-6
cdr3_nt: TGTGCCAGCAGACAGACAGGAGGCAATCAGCCCCAGCATTTT
cdr3_aa: CASRQTGGNQPQHF

clone_size: NA
j_call: TRBJ2-1
d_call: TRBD2
v_call: TRBV5-5
cdr3_nt: TGTGCCAGCAGCTTCGAGTCCAGCGGGGGGATTTACAATGAGCAGTTCTTC
cdr3_aa: CASSFESSGGIYNEQFF

clone_size: NA
j_call: TRBJ2-3
d_call: NA
v_call: TRBV28
cdr3_nt: TGTGCCAGCAGTTTAAAAGCCCCCTTGGATACCAGCACAGATACGCAGTATTTT
cdr3_aa: CASSLKAPLDTSTDTQYF

clone_size: few
j_call: TRBJ2-1
d_call: NA
v_call: TRBV6-5
cdr3_nt: TGTGCCAGCAGTTCTCCGAGACCCACCTACAATGAGCAGTTCTTC
cdr3_aa: CASSSPRPTYNEQFF

clone_size: NA
j_call: TRBJ2-3
d_call: NA
v_call: TRBV9
cdr3_nt: TGTGCCAGCAGCGTTGGAGCGCGAGGGGATACGCAGTATTTT
cdr3_aa: CASSVGARGDTQYF

clone_size: few
j_call: TRBJ2-7
d_call: TRBD1
v_call: TRBV28
cdr3_nt: TGTGCCAGCAGTCGGGACAGGGAATACGAGCAGTACTTC
cdr3_aa: CASSRDREYEQYF

clone_size: NA
j_call: TRBJ2-7
d_call: TRBD2
v_call: TRBV12-3/TRBV12-4
cdr3_nt: TGTGCCAGCACCTTTAGCGGGGGCTACGAGCAGTACTTC
cdr3_aa: CASTFSGGYEQYF

clone_size: NA
j_call: TRBJ1-2
d_call: NA
v_call: TRBV27
cdr3_nt: TGTGCCAGCAGTTCCCGGACAGTGGGATATGGCTACACCTTC
cdr3_aa: CASSSRTVGYGYTF

clone_size: NA
j_call: TRBJ2-7
d_call: NA
v_call: TRBV6-6
cdr3_nt: TGTGCCAGCAAGCGGCAGCCGTACGAGCAGTACTTC
cdr3_aa: CASKRQPYEQYF

clone_size: few
j_call: TRBJ2-4
d_call: TRBD1
v_call: TRBV29-1
cdr3_nt: TGCAGCGTTGAAGACCGGACAGGGAGCCACGTAGCCAAAAACATTCAGTACTTC
cdr3_aa: CSVEDRTGSHVAKNIQYF

clone_size: once
j_call: TRBJ2-1
d_call: NA
v_call: TRBV7-2
cdr3_nt: TGTGCCAGCAGCCTTGCTGGTTTCAGTAATGAGCAGTTCTTC
cdr3_aa: CASSLAGFSNEQFF

clone_size: NA
j_call: TRBJ2-3
d_call: TRBD2
v_call: TRBV10-3
cdr3_nt: TGTGCCATCAGTGAGGTAACTAGCGTTACAGATACGCAGTATTTT
cdr3_aa: CAISEVTSVTDTQYF

clone_size: NA
j_call: TRBJ2-5
d_call: TRBD2
v_call: TRBV5-1
cdr3_nt: TGCGCCAGCAGCTGGCCGGGAGGGCAAGAGACCCAGTACTTC
cdr3_aa: CASSWPGGQETQYF

clone_size: few
j_call: TRBJ2-1
d_call: NA
v_call: TRBV4-1
cdr3_nt: TGCGCCAGCAGCCACCAGAGGGACCGTGAGCAGTTCTTC
cdr3_aa: CASSHQRDREQFF

clone_size: once
j_call: TRBJ2-7
d_call: NA
v_call: TRBV15
cdr3_nt: TGTGCCACCAGCAGAGAGGCAGGGATCTCCTACGAGCAGTACTTC
cdr3_aa: CATSREAGISYEQYF

clone_size: NA
j_call: TRBJ2-2
d_call: NA
v_call: TRBV28
cdr3_nt: TGTGCCACCCGGTTCACCGGGGAGCTGTTTTTT
cdr3_aa: CATRFTGELFF

clone_size: NA
j_call: TRBJ1-6
d_call: TRBD1
v_call: TRBV6-4
cdr3_nt: TGTGCCAGCAGGGGACAGGTCCTTGATAATTCACCCCTCCACTTT
cdr3_aa: CASRGQVLDNSPLHF

clone_size: NA
j_call: TRBJ2-1
d_call: TRBD2
v_call: TRBV27
cdr3_nt: TGTGCCAGCAGTTTGCTAGCGGGAGGGTCTAACAATGAGCAGTTCTTC
cdr3_aa: CASSLLAGGSNNEQFF